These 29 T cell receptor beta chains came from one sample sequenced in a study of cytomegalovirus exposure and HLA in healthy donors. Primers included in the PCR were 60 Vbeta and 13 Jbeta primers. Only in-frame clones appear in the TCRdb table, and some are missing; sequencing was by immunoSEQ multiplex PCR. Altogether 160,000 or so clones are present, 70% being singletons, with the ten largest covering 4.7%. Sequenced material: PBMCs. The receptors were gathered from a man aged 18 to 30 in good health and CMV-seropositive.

The CDR3 DNA sequence: TGCGCCAGCAGCCAAGAAGCCCTGGTTCGCGGTACGCAGTATTTT. Protein product: CASSQEALVRGTQYF. This chain connects TRBV4-1 to TRBJ2-3; D remains ambiguous. The CDR3 extends over 15 amino acids. V was pared by 0 bases and J by 8 bases, with 15 bases between. Germline loops: CDR1 MGHRA, CDR2 YSYEKL.

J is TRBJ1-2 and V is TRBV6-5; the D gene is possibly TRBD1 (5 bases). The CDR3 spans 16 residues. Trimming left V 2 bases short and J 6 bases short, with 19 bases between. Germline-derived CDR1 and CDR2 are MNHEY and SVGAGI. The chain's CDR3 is CASSYRAVRAGNGYTF. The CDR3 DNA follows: TGTGCCAGCAGTTACCGGGCGGTCAGGGCGGGGAATGGCTACACCTTC.

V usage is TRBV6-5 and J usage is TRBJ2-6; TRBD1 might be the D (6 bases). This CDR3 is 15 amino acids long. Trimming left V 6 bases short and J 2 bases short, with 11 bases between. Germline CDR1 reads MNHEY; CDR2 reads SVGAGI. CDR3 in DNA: TGTGCCAGCAGAAACAGGGCTGCTGGGGCCAACGTCCTGACTTTC. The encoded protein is CASRNRAAGANVLTF.

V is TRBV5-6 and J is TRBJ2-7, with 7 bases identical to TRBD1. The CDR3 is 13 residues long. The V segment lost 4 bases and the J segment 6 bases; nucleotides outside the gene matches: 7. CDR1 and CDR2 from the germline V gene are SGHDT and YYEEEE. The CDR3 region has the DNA TGTGCCAGCAGCCGGCCCGGGACAGTCGAGCAGTACGTC. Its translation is CASSRPGTVEQYV.

The CDR3 is CASSWGLTNTGELFF. The CDR3 DNA sequence: TGTGCCAGCAGCTGGGGACTCACGAACACCGGGGAGCTGTTTTTT. The chain joins TRBV7-6 to TRBJ2-2, with TRBD2 as a possible D gene (6 bases). CDR1 and CDR2 (germline): SGHVS, FNYEAQ. Deletions cut 4 bases from V and 0 bases from J, with 9 bases between. This CDR3 is built from 15 residues.

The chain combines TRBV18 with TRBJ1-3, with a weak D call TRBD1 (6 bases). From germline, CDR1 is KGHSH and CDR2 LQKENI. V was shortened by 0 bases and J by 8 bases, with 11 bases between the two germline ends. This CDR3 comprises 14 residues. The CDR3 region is CASSPPSGEYTIYF. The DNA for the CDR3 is TGTGCCAGCTCACCACCGTCAGGGGAATACACCATATATTTT.

CDR3 DNA sequence: TGCAGCGTCGCACACCCCTTAAGCGGCGTGAACACCGGGGAGCTGTTTTTT. Translated: CSVAHPLSGVNTGELFF. V is TRBV29-1 and J is TRBJ2-2; D perhaps matches TRBD2 (5 bases). Per germline, CDR1 SQVTM and CDR2 ANQGSEA. The CDR3 is 17 amino acids. The germline V and J ends were trimmed by 6 bases and 1 base, with 21 bases remaining between them.

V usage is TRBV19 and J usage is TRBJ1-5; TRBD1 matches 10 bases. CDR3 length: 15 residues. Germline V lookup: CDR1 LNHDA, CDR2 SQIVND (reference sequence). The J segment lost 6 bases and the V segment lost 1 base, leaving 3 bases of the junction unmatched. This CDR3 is CASSIGDRGRQPQHF. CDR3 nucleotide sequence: TGTGCCAGTAGTATAGGTGACAGGGGGCGTCAGCCCCAGCATTTT.

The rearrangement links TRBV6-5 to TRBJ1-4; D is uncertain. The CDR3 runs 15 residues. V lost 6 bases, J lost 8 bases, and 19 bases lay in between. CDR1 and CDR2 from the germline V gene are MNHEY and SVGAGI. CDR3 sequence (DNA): TGTGCCAGCAGCAGACATGGGCAATACGTAGAAAAACTGTTTTTT. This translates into CASSRHGQYVEKLFF.

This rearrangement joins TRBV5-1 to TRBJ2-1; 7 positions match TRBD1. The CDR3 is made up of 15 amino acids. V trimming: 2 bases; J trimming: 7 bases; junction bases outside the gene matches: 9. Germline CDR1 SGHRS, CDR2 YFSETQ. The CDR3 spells CASSLMTGPANEQFF. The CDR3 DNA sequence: TGCGCCAGCAGCTTAATGACAGGGCCGGCGAATGAGCAGTTCTTC.

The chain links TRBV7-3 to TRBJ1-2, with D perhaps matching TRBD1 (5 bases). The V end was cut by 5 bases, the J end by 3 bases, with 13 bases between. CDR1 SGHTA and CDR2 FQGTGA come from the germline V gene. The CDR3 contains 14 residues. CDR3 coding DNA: TGTGCCAGCAGCCCCACTGGGGGGGACTATGGCTACACCTTC. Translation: CASSPTGGDYGYTF.

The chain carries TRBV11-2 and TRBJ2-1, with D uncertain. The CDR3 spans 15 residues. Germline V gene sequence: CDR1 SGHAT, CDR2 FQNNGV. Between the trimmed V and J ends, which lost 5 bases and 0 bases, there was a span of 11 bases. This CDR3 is CASSLSHSSYNEQFF. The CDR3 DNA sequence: TGTGCCAGCAGCCTTAGCCATAGCTCCTACAATGAGCAGTTCTTC.

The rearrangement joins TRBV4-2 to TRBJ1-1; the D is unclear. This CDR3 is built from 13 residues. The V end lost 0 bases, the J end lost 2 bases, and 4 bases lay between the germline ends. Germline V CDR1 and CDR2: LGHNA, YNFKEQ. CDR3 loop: CASSQESNTEAFF. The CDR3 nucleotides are TGTGCCAGCAGCCAAGAGAGTAACACTGAAGCTTTCTTT.

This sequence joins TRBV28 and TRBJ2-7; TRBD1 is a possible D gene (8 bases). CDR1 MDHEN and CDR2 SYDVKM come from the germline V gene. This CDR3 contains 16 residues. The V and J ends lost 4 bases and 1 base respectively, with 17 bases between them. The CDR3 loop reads CASSWGGQEISYEQYV. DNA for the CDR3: TGTGCCAGCAGTTGGGGGGGACAGGAGATATCCTACGAGCAGTACGTC.

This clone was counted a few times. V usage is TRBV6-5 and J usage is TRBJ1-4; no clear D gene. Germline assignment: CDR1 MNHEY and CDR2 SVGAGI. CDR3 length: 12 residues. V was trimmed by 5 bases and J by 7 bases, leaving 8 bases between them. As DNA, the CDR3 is TGTGCCAGCAGTCCCGAGGGTGAAAAACTGTTTTTT. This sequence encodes CASSPEGEKLFF.

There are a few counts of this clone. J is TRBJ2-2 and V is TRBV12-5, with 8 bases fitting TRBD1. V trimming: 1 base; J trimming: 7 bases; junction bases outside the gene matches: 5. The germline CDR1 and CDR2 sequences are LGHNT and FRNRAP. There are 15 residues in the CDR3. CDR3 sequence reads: CASGLAQDRDGELFF. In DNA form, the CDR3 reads TGTGCTAGTGGTTTGGCCCAGGACAGGGACGGGGAGCTGTTTTTT.

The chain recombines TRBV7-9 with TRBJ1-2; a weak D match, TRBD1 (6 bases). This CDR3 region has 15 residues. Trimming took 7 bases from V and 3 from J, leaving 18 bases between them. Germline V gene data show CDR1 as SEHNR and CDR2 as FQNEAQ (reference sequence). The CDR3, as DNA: TGTGCCAGCAACGATCCGCGGGGGGGCGACTATGGCTACACCTTC. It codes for CASNDPRGGDYGYTF.

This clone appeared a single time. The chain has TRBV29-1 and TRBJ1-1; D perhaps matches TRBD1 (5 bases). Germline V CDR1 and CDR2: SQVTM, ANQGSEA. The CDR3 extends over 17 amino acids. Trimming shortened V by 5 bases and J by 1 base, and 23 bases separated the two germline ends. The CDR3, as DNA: TGCAGCGTTTCGGCATTGTTGGCAGGAGGGACGAACACTGAAGCTTTCTTT. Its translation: CSVSALLAGGTNTEAFF. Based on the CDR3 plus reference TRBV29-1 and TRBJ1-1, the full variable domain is SAVISQKPSRDICQRGTSLTIQCQVDSQVTMMFWYRQQPGQSLTLIATANQGSEATYESGFVIDKFPISRPNLTFSTLTVSNMSPEDSSIYLCSVSALLAGGTNTEAFFGQGTRLTVV.

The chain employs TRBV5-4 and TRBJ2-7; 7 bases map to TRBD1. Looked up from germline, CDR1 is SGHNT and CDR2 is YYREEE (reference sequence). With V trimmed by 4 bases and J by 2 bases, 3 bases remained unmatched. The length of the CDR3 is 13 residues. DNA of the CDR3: TGTGCCAGCAGCATCGGGACAGCCTACGAGCAGTACGTC. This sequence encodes CASSIGTAYEQYV.

The CDR3 reads CASSLKAGETQYF. Written as DNA, the CDR3 is TGTGCCAGCAGCTTAAAGGCGGGAGAGACCCAGTACTTC. The chain is built from TRBV13 and TRBJ2-5; D perhaps matches TRBD2 (5 bases). Between the trimmed V and J ends, which lost 2 bases and 4 bases, there was a span of 8 bases. The germline gives CDR1 PRHDT, CDR2 FYEKMQ (reference sequence). This CDR3 is built from 13 residues.

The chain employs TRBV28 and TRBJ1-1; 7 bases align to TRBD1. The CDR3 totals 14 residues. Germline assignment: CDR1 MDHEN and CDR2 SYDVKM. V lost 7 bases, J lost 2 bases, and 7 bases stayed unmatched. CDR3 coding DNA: TGTGCCAGCACCAGGGACAGCAAAAACACTGAAGCTTTCTTT. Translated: CASTRDSKNTEAFF.

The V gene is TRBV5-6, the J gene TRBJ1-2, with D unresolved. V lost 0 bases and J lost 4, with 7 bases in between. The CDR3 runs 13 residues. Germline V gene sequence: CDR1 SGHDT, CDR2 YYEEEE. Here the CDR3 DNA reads TGTGCCAGCAGCTTGGCGGTCGTCTATGGCTACACCTTC. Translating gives CASSLAVVYGYTF.

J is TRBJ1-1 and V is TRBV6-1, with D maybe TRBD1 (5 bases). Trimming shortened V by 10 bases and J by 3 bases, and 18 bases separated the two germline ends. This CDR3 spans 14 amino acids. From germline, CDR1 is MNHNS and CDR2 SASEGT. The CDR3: CATRAGMEYTEAFF. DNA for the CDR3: TGTGCCACCCGGGCAGGGATGGAGTACACTGAAGCTTTCTTT.

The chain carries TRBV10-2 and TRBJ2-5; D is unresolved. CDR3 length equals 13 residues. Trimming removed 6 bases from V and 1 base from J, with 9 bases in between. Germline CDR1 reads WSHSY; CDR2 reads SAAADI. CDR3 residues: CASRAWPQETQYF. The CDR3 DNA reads TGCGCCAGCAGGGCATGGCCCCAAGAGACCCAGTACTTC.

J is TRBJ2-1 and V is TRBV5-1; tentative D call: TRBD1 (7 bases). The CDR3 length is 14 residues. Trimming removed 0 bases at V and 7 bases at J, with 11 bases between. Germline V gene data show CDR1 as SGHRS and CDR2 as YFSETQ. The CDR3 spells CASSLGQGGNEQFF. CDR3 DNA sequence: TGCGCCAGCAGCTTGGGACAGGGAGGAAATGAGCAGTTCTTC.

The CDR3 protein is CASSVLETMNTEAFF. CDR3 sequence (DNA): TGTGCCAGCAGCGTGTTGGAGACCATGAACACTGAAGCTTTCTTT. The chain joins TRBV9 to TRBJ1-1; no definite D call. The V gene lost 2 bases and the J gene lost 0 bases, with 11 bases spanning the gap. This CDR3 spans 15 amino acids. The germline V gene encodes CDR1 SGDLS and CDR2 YYNGEE.

The CDR3 DNA is TGCACCAGCAGCCGAGGACCCGGGACAGGGACTTATGGCTACACCTTC. Residues: CTSSRGPGTGTYGYTF. The chain carries TRBV1 and TRBJ1-2; the D call TRBD1 from the table was never checked on the DNA. TRBV1 is termed a pseudogene. The CDR3 covers 16 residues.

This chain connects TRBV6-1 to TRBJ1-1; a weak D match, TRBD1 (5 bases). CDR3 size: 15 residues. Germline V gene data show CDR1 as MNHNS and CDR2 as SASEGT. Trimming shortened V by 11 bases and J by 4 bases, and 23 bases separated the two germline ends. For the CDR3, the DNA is TGTGCCGCCTCCGATACCGGCCTCGGGGGCACTGAAGCTTTCTTT. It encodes CAASDTGLGGTEAFF.

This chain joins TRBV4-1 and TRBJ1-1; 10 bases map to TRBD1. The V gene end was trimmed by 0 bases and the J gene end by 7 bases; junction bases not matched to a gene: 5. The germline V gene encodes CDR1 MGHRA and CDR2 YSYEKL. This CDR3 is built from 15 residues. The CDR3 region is CASSQDLGQGGEAFF. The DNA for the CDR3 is TGCGCCAGCAGCCAAGATCTCGGACAGGGGGGTGAAGCTTTCTTT.